A selection of T cell receptor beta chains follows, all from one sample in a study of beta chain features in type 1 diabetes. Assay: immunoSEQ multiplex PCR; the TCRdb copy retains only in-frame clones and omits some. The repertoire holds 310,000 or so clones, with under 8.5% as singletons. The specimen was central memory CD4+ T cells from blood. The origin of the receptors is a woman under 30 in good health. Both conserved end residues are part of each CDR3. Each record gives: CDR3 DNA, CDR3 protein, J gene, clone size, D gene, V gene. D genes are given only for firm matches. A clone size is listed for some rows: how often the clone was seen (once, few, many), or a class if it is expanded.

DNA: TGTGCCAGCAGCTTAGAACGGGAGGGCGACCAGTACTTC
CDR3: CASSLEREGDQYF
J: TRBJ2-5
size: few
D: TRBD2
V: TRBV7-2

DNA: TGTGCCAGCAGACTCCGGCGGGGACTCACAGATACGCAGTATTTT
CDR3: CASRLRRGLTDTQYF
J: TRBJ2-3
size: few
D: -
V: TRBV2

DNA: TGTGCCAGCAGCGGCAGCCGCTCTGGGGCCAACGTCCTGACTTTC
CDR3: CASSGSRSGANVLTF
J: TRBJ2-6
size: -
D: -
V: TRBV7-3

DNA: TGTGCCAGCAGCCAAGTCCCGGGGATGAACACTGAAGCTTTCTTT
CDR3: CASSQVPGMNTEAFF
J: TRBJ1-1
size: many
D: -
V: TRBV14

DNA: TGTGCCAGCACCGTGGGGGGACAGGGAACCTACGAGCAGTACTTC
CDR3: CASTVGGQGTYEQYF
J: TRBJ2-7
size: many
D: TRBD1
V: TRBV6-6

DNA: TGCAGTGCTAGTCATGACACTGAAGCTTTCTTT
CDR3: CSASHDTEAFF
J: TRBJ1-1
size: few
D: -
V: TRBV20-1

DNA: TGCGCCAGCAACCGACCGGGGCGCTCCTACGAGCAGTACTTC
CDR3: CASNRPGRSYEQYF
J: TRBJ2-7
size: few
D: -
V: TRBV10-2

DNA: TGTGCCAGCAGTTACGTCGGGGGAAGGTACGAGCAGTACTTC
CDR3: CASSYVGGRYEQYF
J: TRBJ2-7
size: -
D: -
V: TRBV6-5

DNA: TGTGCCAGCAGCCCCCCCGGTGGGTACAGCTCCTACAATGAGCAGTTCTTC
CDR3: CASSPPGGYSSYNEQFF
J: TRBJ2-1
size: -
D: -
V: TRBV27

DNA: TGTGCCAGCAGCTTATCTCCAATCAATGAGCAGTTCTTC
CDR3: CASSLSPINEQFF
J: TRBJ2-1
size: many
D: -
V: TRBV7-2

DNA: TGCGCCAGCAGCCAAGATCTTGGGGGCGGGGAGACCCAGTACTTC
CDR3: CASSQDLGGGETQYF
J: TRBJ2-5
size: few
D: -
V: TRBV4-3

DNA: TGTGCCAGCAGCTTAGGCGTTGTCAGGGATAGGGACGAGCAGTACTTC
CDR3: CASSLGVVRDRDEQYF
J: TRBJ2-7
size: few
D: -
V: TRBV7-9

DNA: TGTGCCAGCAGCTTAGTGGGGACTGGACAGATAGCCTACGAGCAGTACTTC
CDR3: CASSLVGTGQIAYEQYF
J: TRBJ2-7
size: few
D: -
V: TRBV7-2

DNA: TGTGCCAGCAGTTTGGGAATCCGGGACAGTACCTCCTACGAGCAGTACTTC
CDR3: CASSLGIRDSTSYEQYF
J: TRBJ2-7
size: once
D: TRBD1
V: TRBV28

DNA: TGCGCCAGCAGCTTCTCCCGCGGCCGGGTAGAGACCCAGTACTTC
CDR3: CASSFSRGRVETQYF
J: TRBJ2-5
size: -
D: -
V: TRBV5-1

DNA: TGTGCCAGCAGCCGGACTAGCCGGCAAGAGACCCAGTACTTC
CDR3: CASSRTSRQETQYF
J: TRBJ2-5
size: few
D: TRBD2
V: TRBV11-2

DNA: TGTGCCAGCAGCCGCGGGAGTAGTTACGAGCAGTACTTC
CDR3: CASSRGSSYEQYF
J: TRBJ2-7
size: -
D: TRBD2
V: TRBV7-3

DNA: TGTGCCAGTAGTATCCGGGACAGATCAATTGAGATAGCCAAAAACATTCAGTACTTC
CDR3: CASSIRDRSIEIAKNIQYF
J: TRBJ2-4
size: few
D: TRBD1
V: TRBV19

DNA: TGTGCCAGCAGCTTAGCGCAACCGGGAGGCGGGAAAGATACGCAGTATTTT
CDR3: CASSLAQPGGGKDTQYF
J: TRBJ2-3
size: few
D: TRBD2
V: TRBV7-6

DNA: TGTGCCAGCAGGCAGGGTTTACAGCCCCAGCATTTT
CDR3: CASRQGLQPQHF
J: TRBJ1-5
size: few
D: -
V: TRBV28

DNA: TGTGCCAGCAGCCCTCAGGGAGGCGGTCAGCCCCAGCATTTT
CDR3: CASSPQGGGQPQHF
J: TRBJ1-5
size: many
D: -
V: TRBV27

DNA: TGTGCCAGCAGCTTAAGGGAAGGTAATCAGCCCCAGCATTTT
CDR3: CASSLREGNQPQHF
J: TRBJ1-5
size: few
D: -
V: TRBV7-2

DNA: TGTGCCAGCAGTGAGTCGTTCAGGGGCTATACAGATACGCAGTATTTT
CDR3: CASSESFRGYTDTQYF
J: TRBJ2-3
size: few
D: -
V: TRBV6-1

DNA: TGTGCCAGCAGCTTTGTCATCGGGGGGCCTCAGGACACTGAAGCTTTCTTT
CDR3: CASSFVIGGPQDTEAFF
J: TRBJ1-1
size: -
D: -
V: TRBV5-4

DNA: TGTGCCAGCTTAGAGGTCCTAGCGAATGAGCAGTTCTTC
CDR3: CASLEVLANEQFF
J: TRBJ2-1
size: -
D: -
V: TRBV18